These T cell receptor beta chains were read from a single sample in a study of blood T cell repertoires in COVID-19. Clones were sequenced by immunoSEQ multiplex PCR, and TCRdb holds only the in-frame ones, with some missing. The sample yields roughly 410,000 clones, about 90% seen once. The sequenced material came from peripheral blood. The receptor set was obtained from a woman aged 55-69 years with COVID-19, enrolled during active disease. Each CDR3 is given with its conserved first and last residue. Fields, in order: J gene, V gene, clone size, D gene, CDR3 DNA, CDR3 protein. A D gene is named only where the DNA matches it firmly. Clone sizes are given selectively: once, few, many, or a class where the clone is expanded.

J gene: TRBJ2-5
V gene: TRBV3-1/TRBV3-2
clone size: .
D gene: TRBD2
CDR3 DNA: TGTGCCAGCAGAAAAACCCTAGCGGGGGGGCCTACGTGGCGGACCCAGTACTTC
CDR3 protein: CASRKTLAGGPTWRTQYF

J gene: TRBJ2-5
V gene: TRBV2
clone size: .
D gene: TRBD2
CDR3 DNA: TGTGCCAGCAGTGGGATAGCGGGGGGCCGGGAGACCCAGTACTTC
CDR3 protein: CASSGIAGGRETQYF

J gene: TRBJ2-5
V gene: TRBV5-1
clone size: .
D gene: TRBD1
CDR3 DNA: TGCGCCAGCAGGGACCGTCAGGGGGAAGGGGCAAGAGAGACCCAGTACTTC
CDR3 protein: CASRDRQGEGARETQYF

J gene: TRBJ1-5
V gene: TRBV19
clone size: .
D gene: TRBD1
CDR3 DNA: TGTGCCAGTAAGGGACAGGGGAAGGGCAATCAGCCCCAGCATTTT
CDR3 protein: CASKGQGKGNQPQHF

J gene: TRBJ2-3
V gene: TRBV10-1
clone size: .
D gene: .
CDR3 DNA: TGCGCCAGCAGTGGCGAGACAGGTCCTAGCACAGATACGCAGTATTTT
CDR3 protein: CASSGETGPSTDTQYF

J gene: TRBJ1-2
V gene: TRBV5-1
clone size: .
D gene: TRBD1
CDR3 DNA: TGCGCCAGCAGCTTGGCCTCGGGACAGTCGCTTGGTGGCTACACCTTC
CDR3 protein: CASSLASGQSLGGYTF

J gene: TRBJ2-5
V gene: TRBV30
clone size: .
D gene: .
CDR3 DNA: TGTGCCTGTGGACCACAAGAGACCCAGTACTTC
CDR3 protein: CACGPQETQYF

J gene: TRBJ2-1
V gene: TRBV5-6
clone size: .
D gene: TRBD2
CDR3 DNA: TGTGCCAGCAGGAGGCTAGCGGGGTCCTACAATGAGCAGTTCTTC
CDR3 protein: CASRRLAGSYNEQFF

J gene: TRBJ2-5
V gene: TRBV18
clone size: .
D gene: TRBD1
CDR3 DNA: TGTGCCAGCTACCCCGGACAGGGGAAAACCCAGTACTTC
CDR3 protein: CASYPGQGKTQYF

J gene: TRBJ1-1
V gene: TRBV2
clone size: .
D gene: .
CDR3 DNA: TGTGCCAGCAGTGCGGCTGGGGGCGCTTTCTTT
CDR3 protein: CASSAAGGAFF

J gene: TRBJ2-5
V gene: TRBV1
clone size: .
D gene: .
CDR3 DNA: TGCACCAGCGAGACTAGCACAAAAGAGACCCAGTACTTC
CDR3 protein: CTSETSTKETQYF

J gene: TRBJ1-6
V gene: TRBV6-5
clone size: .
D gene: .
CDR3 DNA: TGTGCCAGCAGTTCCCCGGGTTCCCTTCGTAATTCACCCCTCCACTTT
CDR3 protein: CASSSPGSLRNSPLHF

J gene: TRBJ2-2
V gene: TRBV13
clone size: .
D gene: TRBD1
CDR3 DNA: TGTGCCAGCAGCTTACTGGTCCCGGGACAGGGCGACACCGGGGAGCTGTTTTTT
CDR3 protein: CASSLLVPGQGDTGELFF

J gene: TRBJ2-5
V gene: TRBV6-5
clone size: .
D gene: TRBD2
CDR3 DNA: TGTGCCAGCAGTTATAGCGGGGGGGCCTGGCGAGAGACCCAGTACTTC
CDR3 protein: CASSYSGGAWRETQYF

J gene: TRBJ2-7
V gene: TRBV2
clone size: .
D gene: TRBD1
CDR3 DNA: TGTGCCAGCAGTCCCGGGACAGGGGGTTTCTACGAGCAGTACTTC
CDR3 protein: CASSPGTGGFYEQYF

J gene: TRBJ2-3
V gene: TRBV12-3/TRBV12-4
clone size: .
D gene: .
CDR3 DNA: TGTGCCAGCAGACAGGCCGGTGGCACGCAGTATTTT
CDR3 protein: CASRQAGGTQYF

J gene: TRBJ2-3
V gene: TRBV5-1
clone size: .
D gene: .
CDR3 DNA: TGCGCCAGCGCCAGGACAGTGGGCCAAAGCACAGATACGCAGTATTTT
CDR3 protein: CASARTVGQSTDTQYF

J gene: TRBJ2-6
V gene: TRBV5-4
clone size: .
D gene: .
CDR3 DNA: TGTGCCAGCAGCTCCAGGGATTCCGGGGCCAACGTCCTGACTTTC
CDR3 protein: CASSSRDSGANVLTF

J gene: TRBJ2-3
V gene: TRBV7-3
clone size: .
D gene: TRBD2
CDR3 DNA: TGTGCCAGCAGCTTAGCGGGGGGTACAGATACGCAGTATTTT
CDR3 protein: CASSLAGGTDTQYF

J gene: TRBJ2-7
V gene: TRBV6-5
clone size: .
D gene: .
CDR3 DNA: TGTGCCAGCAGTTACTCGGGAGAACAGCCTTCCTTC
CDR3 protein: CASSYSGEQPSF

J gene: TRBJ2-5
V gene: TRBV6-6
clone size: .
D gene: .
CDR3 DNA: TGTGCCAGCAGAGGGCTAGCGCCCTTCCAAGAGACCCAGTACTTC
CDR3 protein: CASRGLAPFQETQYF

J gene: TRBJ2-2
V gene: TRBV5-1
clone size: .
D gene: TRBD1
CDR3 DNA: TGCGCCAGCAGCATGACCGGGACAGTTGGCACCGGGGAGCTGTTTTTT
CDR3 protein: CASSMTGTVGTGELFF

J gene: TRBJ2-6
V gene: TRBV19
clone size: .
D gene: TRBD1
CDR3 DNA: TGTGCCAGTAGGCCATTTCCGGGACAGGGCGCGACTGGGGCCAACGTCCTGACTTTC
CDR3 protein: CASRPFPGQGATGANVLTF

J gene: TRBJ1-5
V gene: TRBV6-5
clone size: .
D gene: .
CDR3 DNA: TGTGCCAGCCAGGGTAGCTATGGGAGCAATCAGCCCCAGCATTTT
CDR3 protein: CASQGSYGSNQPQHF

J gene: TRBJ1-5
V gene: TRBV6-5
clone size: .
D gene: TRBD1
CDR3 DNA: TGTGCCAGCACCTACAGGGGATCTAGCAATCAGCCCCAGCATTTT
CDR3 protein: CASTYRGSSNQPQHF

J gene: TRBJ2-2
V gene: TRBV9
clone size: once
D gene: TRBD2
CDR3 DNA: TGTGCCAGCACCGCGGGCGGGGGGACCCCGGGGTGGACCGGGGAGCTGTTTTTT
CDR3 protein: CASTAGGGTPGWTGELFF

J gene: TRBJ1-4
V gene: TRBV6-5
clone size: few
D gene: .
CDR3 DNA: TGTGCCAGCAGATCCGGACCCTCAGGGAATGAAAAACTGTTTTTT
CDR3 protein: CASRSGPSGNEKLFF